Listed below are T cell receptor beta chains from one sample, sequenced in a study of regulatory T cells in long-lasting Graves disease. One entry per CDR3 protein results from TCRdb running MiXCR on the multiplex PCR reads. Among around 400,000 distinct CDR3 sequences listed, more than 20% were seen once. This sample comprised peripheral blood mononuclear cells (PBMCs), obtained when the disease was refractory, from a patient treated with antithyroid drugs. The receptors shown here come from a woman aged 40 to 55 with Graves disease. CDR3s include the opening cysteine and the closing phenylalanine or tryptophan. D genes are given only for firm matches. Size is stated for part of the rows, as once, few or many counts, or as a class when the clone is expanded.

j_call clone_size d_call v_call cdr3_length cdr3_nt cdr3_aa
TRBJ1-2 - - TRBV28 12 TGTGCCAGCTTTATATCGGGGGAAGGCTACACCTTC CASFISGEGYTF
TRBJ1-1 many - TRBV28 14 TGTGCCAGCAGTTTATCCGTCTCGCGCGGTGAAGCTTTCTTT CASSLSVSRGEAFF
TRBJ1-2 many - TRBV28 13 TGTGCCAGCAGTTTTTATACAGTTGATGGCTACACCTTC CASSFYTVDGYTF
TRBJ2-5 many - TRBV6-2/TRBV6-3 13 TGTGCCAGCAGTTACTCGTCTTGGAAGACCCAGTACTTC CASSYSSWKTQYF
TRBJ2-5 - - TRBV5-1 15 TGCGCCAGCAGCTTGGAATTGCGGGCTAGAGAGACCCAGTACTTC CASSLELRARETQYF
TRBJ1-2 - TRBD1 TRBV30 14 TGTGCCTGCCCGACGGGACAGGGGCTCTATGGCTACACCTTC CACPTGQGLYGYTF
TRBJ1-1 - TRBD1 TRBV5-1 15 TGCGCCAGCAGCTTGGCCGGGACAGGGTTTACTGAAGCTTTCTTT CASSLAGTGFTEAFF
TRBJ2-5 many - TRBV2 12 TGTGCCAGCAGGATAGCCCAAGAGACCCAGTACTTC CASRIAQETQYF
TRBJ1-4 many - TRBV5-8 15 TGTGCCAGCAGCCCAGGACGCCTTGCTGGGGAAAAACTGTTTTTT CASSPGRLAGEKLFF
TRBJ2-5 many - TRBV18 12 TGTGCCAGCTCAAACGGGTTTGAGACCCAGTACTTC CASSNGFETQYF
TRBJ2-7 many - TRBV6-1 13 TGTGCCAGCAGTGGGGACCTTCTCTACGAGCAGTACTTC CASSGDLLYEQYF